These 22 T cell receptor beta chains were all obtained from the same sample, sequenced in a study of cytomegalovirus exposure and HLA in healthy donors. PCR primers comprised 60 Vbeta and 13 Jbeta primers. Assay: immunoSEQ multiplex PCR; the TCRdb copy retains only in-frame clones and omits some. This sample has about 130,000 clones, with more than 80% found just once. The sequenced sample consisted of PBMCs. Receptors originate from a woman in her twenties or thirties in good health and CMV-seropositive.

This chain links TRBV15 with TRBJ1-1; TRBD1 matches 9 bases. Germline CDR1 LNHNV, CDR2 YYDKDF (reference sequence). J gave up 3 bases and V 0 bases, and 5 bases lay outside the gene matches. This CDR3 spans 16 amino acids. CDR3 amino acids: CATSRDLGQGDTEAFF. CDR3 nucleotides: TGTGCCACCAGCAGAGATCTGGGACAGGGCGACACTGAAGCTTTCTTT.

This clone was observed a handful of times. This chain joins TRBV4-1 and TRBJ2-2, with D possibly being TRBD1 (5 bases). The germline gives CDR1 MGHRA, CDR2 YSYEKL. The V gene lost 2 bases and the J gene lost 7 bases, with 11 bases spanning the gap. This CDR3 has 14 amino acids. Here the CDR3 reads CASSQYRIGGELFF. CDR3 bases: TGCGCCAGCAGCCAATACAGGATCGGCGGGGAGCTGTTTTTT.

This sequence joins TRBV6-5 and TRBJ2-7, with TRBD2 identical over 7 bases. Trimming at V came to 2 bases and at J to 3 bases, leaving 4 bases not matched to a gene. Germline loops: CDR1 MNHEY, CDR2 SVGAGI. CDR3 length equals 14 residues. CDR3 nucleotides: TGTGCCAGCAGTTACGGCAGGACTAGCTACGAGCAGTACTTC. Protein product: CASSYGRTSYEQYF.

V and J are TRBV29-1 and TRBJ2-2; D not certain. The length of the CDR3 is 13 residues. The germline CDR1 and CDR2 sequences are SQVTM and ANQGSEA. V was trimmed by 4 bases and J by 0 bases, leaving 6 bases between them. The CDR3 region has the DNA TGCAGCGTTGGTTCCACGAACACCGGGGAGCTGTTTTTT. Residues: CSVGSTNTGELFF.

The V gene is TRBV6-1, the J gene TRBJ2-3, with 10 bases identical to TRBD2. V shed 0 bases, J shed 4 bases, and the junction held 1 base outside the gene matches. This CDR3 is built from 15 residues. From germline, CDR1 is MNHNS and CDR2 SASEGT. In nucleotides, the CDR3 is TGTGCCAGCAGTGAAGCTAGCGGGGGGCCAGATACGCAGTATTTT. This translates into CASSEASGGPDTQYF.

Points on this clone: The junction does not match germline at one end; this may be a read error. This rearrangement joins TRBV28 to TRBJ1-2; tentative D call: TRBD1 (5 bases). The length of the CDR3 is 12 residues. From germline, CDR1 is MDHEN and CDR2 SYDVKM. For the CDR3, the DNA is TGTGCCATCAAGCGGGAGGGGATGGTCCCGCTCTTC. It encodes CAIKREGMVPLF.

The chain combines TRBV7-9 with TRBJ1-5; 7 bases map to TRBD1. The CDR3 loop spans 16 amino acids. The trim removed 1 base at V and 5 bases at J, leaving 8 bases unmatched. Germline lookup yields CDR1 SEHNR and CDR2 FQNEAQ (reference sequence). CDR3 DNA sequence: TGTGCCAGCAGCTTAGGTGCAGGGGGTACACATCAGCCCCAGCATTTT. Protein sequence: CASSLGAGGTHQPQHF.

The chain links TRBV28 to TRBJ1-6; a weak D match, TRBD1 (5 bases). Germline loops: CDR1 MDHEN, CDR2 SYDVKM. Trimming took 3 bases from V and 8 from J, leaving 8 bases between them. CDR3 length: 13 amino acids. The CDR3 protein is CASSFDSHSPLHF. For the CDR3, the DNA is TGTGCCAGCAGTTTCGACAGCCATTCACCCCTCCACTTT. Filled out from reference TRBV28 and TRBJ1-6, the complete variable domain reads DVKVTQSSRYLVKRTGEKVFLECVQDMDHENMFWYRQDPGLGLRLIYFSYDVKMKEKGDIPEGYSVSREKKERFSLILESASTNQTSMYLCASSFDSHSPLHFGNGTRLTVT.

This clone was seen once. V gene TRBV5-1 combines with J gene TRBJ1-2; TRBD1 matches 7 bases. This CDR3 contains 11 residues. Trimming at V came to 4 bases and at J to 7 bases, leaving 1 base not matched to a gene. CDR1 is SGHRS, CDR2 YFSETQ, per germline. CDR3 sequence reads: CASSGQAGYTF. In DNA form, the CDR3 reads TGCGCCAGCAGCGGACAGGCTGGCTACACCTTC.

The chain recombines TRBV28 with TRBJ1-1; D is possibly TRBD1 (5 bases). V was trimmed by 3 bases and J by 11 bases, leaving 19 bases between them. Germline V gene sequence: CDR1 MDHEN, CDR2 SYDVKM. The CDR3 is 14 amino acids. CDR3 DNA: TGTGCCAGCAGTTTCAGACAGCTCCAGGCCAAGGCTTTCTTT. This gives the protein CASSFRQLQAKAFF.

The chain is built from TRBV7-9 and TRBJ1-1; D is uncertain. Per germline, CDR1 SEHNR and CDR2 FQNEAQ (reference sequence). There are 13 residues in the CDR3. The ends were cut back, 0 bases at V and 11 bases at J, with 13 bases in the middle. The CDR3 bases are TGTGCCAGCAGCTTAGCGCGGTATTCAGAGGCTTTCTTT. It specifies CASSLARYSEAFF.

V is TRBV10-3 and J is TRBJ1-6; a weak D match, TRBD1 (5 bases). V gave up 10 bases and J gave up 7 bases, with 14 bases separating them. Germline V gene lookup returns CDR1 ENHRY and CDR2 SYGVKD. The CDR3 is 13 amino acids. The CDR3 nucleotides are TGTGCCACCGCGACAGAGAGGAATTCACCCCTCCACTTT. Its protein is CATATERNSPLHF.

The CDR3 nucleotides read TGTGCCAGCTCCCCGGAGGGGAACTATGGCTACACCTTC. Its protein is CASSPEGNYGYTF. The chain joins TRBV7-9 to TRBJ1-2; possibly TRBD1 for D (5 bases). Trimming removed 8 bases from V and 2 bases from J, with 12 bases in between. Per germline, CDR1 SEHNR and CDR2 FQNEAQ (reference sequence). The CDR3 is made up of 13 amino acids.

Comments on this clone: This specimen includes other DNA sequences encoding the same CDR3. This chain uses TRBV2 with TRBJ1-4; a possible D gene is TRBD1 (5 bases). Trimming took off 11 bases at V and 5 bases at J, with 15 bases between the two ends. Germline V gene data show CDR1 as SNHLY and CDR2 as FYNNEI. The CDR3 contains 13 residues. CDR3 nucleotide sequence: TGTGCCGGGAGGGGAGACTTCAATGAAAAACTGTTTTTT. Its protein is CAGRGDFNEKLFF. The full variable domain, its missing parts supplied by reference TRBV2 and TRBJ1-4, is EPEVTQTPSHQVTQMGQEVILRCVPISNHLYFYWYRQILGQKVEFLVSFYNNEISEKSEIFDDQFSVERPDGSNFTLKIRSTKLEDSAMYFCAGRGDFNEKLFFGSGTQLSVL.

The chain couples TRBV5-4 to TRBJ2-7; weak D call: TRBD1 (6 bases). From germline, CDR1 is SGHNT and CDR2 YYREEE (reference sequence). This CDR3 comprises 15 residues. The ends were cut back, 0 bases at V and 0 bases at J, with 10 bases in the middle. The DNA of the CDR3 is TGTGCCAGCAGCTTGGCCGTAGGGGGCTCCTACGAGCAGTACTTC. Translation: CASSLAVGGSYEQYF.

This clone was observed a handful of times. This rearrangement joins TRBV19 to TRBJ1-2; 8 nucleotides line up with TRBD1. Unmatched junction bases numbered 9, after V lost 6 bases and J lost 6 bases. The CDR3 contains 14 residues. Germline assignment: CDR1 LNHDA and CDR2 SQIVND (reference sequence). CDR3 sequence (DNA): TGTGCCAGTAGGCCCTCGGACAGGGACCATGGCTACACCTTC. Protein product: CASRPSDRDHGYTF.

The sample holds one count of this clone. V usage is TRBV30 and J usage is TRBJ2-5; D is possibly TRBD1 (7 bases). Germline V gives CDR1 GTSNPN, CDR2 SVGIG (reference sequence). The CDR3 loop spans 16 amino acids. V lost 3 bases and J 4 bases, leaving 21 bases between the germline ends. CDR3: CAWSSTRQGGRETQYF. CDR3 in DNA: TGTGCCTGGAGCTCGACCCGACAGGGAGGACGAGAGACCCAGTACTTC.

Here the CDR3 reads CASMSLSPNQPQHF. In DNA form, the CDR3 reads TGTGCCAGCATGTCCCTCTCCCCCAATCAGCCCCAGCATTTT. The chain carries TRBV6-5 and TRBJ1-5; no clear D gene. Germline loops: CDR1 MNHEY, CDR2 SVGAGI. This CDR3 region has 14 residues. Trimming pared 7 bases from V and 3 bases from J, leaving 13 bases between.

This clone was counted between two and nine times. The CDR3 sequence is CASSQAGQETQYF. Here the CDR3 DNA reads TGTGCCAGCAGCCAAGCGGGGCAAGAGACCCAGTACTTC. The chain uses TRBV14 and TRBJ2-5; tentatively, D is TRBD2 (5 bases). Trimming removed 1 base from V and 2 bases from J, with 5 bases in between. Germline lookup yields CDR1 SGHDN and CDR2 FVKESK. The CDR3 loop spans 13 amino acids.

The chain links TRBV6-5 to TRBJ2-5; 7 bases are a match to TRBD1. The J call could be wrong; TRBJ2-7 is a better fit for the DNA end. This CDR3 has 14 residues. Germline CDR1 is MNHEY and CDR2 is SVGAGI. CDR3 DNA: TGTGCCAGCAGTTACTGGGACAGTCCGTACGAGCAGTACTTC. Translation gives CASSYWDSPYEQYF.

This clone was seen just once. This chain uses TRBV28 with TRBJ2-2; D is perhaps TRBD1 (6 bases). The CDR3 runs 14 residues. Per the germline V gene, CDR1 is MDHEN and CDR2 is SYDVKM. V dropped 5 bases and J dropped 7 bases, with 14 bases sitting between them. CDR3 protein: CASSRDTASGELFF. The CDR3 nucleotides read TGTGCCAGCAGTCGGGACACAGCCAGCGGGGAGCTGTTTTTT.

This chain uses TRBV4-1 with TRBJ2-3, with TRBD1 matching 8 bases. This CDR3 region has 15 residues. Per germline, CDR1 MGHRA and CDR2 YSYEKL. With 2 bases clipped from V and 5 bases from J, the junction kept 6 bases outside the gene matches. CDR3 DNA sequence: TGCGCCAGCAGCCAACCGGACAGGGAGAAAGATACGCAGTATTTT. Translation gives CASSQPDREKDTQYF.